Each of the 27 T cell receptor beta chains below was sequenced from the same sample in a study. One entry per CDR3 protein results from TCRdb running MiXCR on the 5' RACE reads. The table has about 50,000 distinct CDR3 sequences, 17% seen once; the top ten hold around 2%. The source material was naive CD4+ T cells sorted from blood. As to subset: naive CD4+ T cells, CD4+CD45RA+CD25-. These receptors originate from a female donor with breast cancer.

As for this clonotype: This may be a read error: a much more frequent sequence differs by one nucleotide. V and J are TRBV5-1 and TRBJ1-1; 7 bases fit TRBD1. This CDR3 comprises 14 residues. CDR1 SGHRS and CDR2 YFSETQ come from the germline V gene. This CDR3 is CASSGTRGRTEASF. The CDR3 DNA sequence: TGCGCCAGCAGCGGAACCAGGGGGAGGACTGAAGCTTCCTTT.

The chain joins TRBV28 to TRBJ1-2, with a weak D call TRBD1 (5 bases). The CDR3 is made up of 14 amino acids. Trimming removed 5 bases at V and 5 bases at J, with 15 bases between. Germline V gene sequence: CDR1 MDHEN, CDR2 SYDVKM. CDR3 coding DNA: TGTGCCAGCAGTCTTGAGGGGACCATTTATGGCTACACCTTC. Residues: CASSLEGTIYGYTF.

The V call is TRBV12-2, the J call TRBJ1-5; the table's D call of TRBD1 was not tested on the DNA. TRBV12-2 is shown as a pseudogene. The CDR3 is made up of 17 amino acids. This chain's CDR3 is CAIHILQVTDSNQPQHF. The DNA of the CDR3 is TGTGCAATACATATATTACAGGTTACCGATAGCAATCAGCCCCAGCATTTT.

This clonotype has only a few counts. The V and J genes are TRBV10-3 and TRBJ1-6; D may be TRBD1 (5 bases). The CDR3 covers 16 residues. Trimming removed 0 bases at V and 6 bases at J, with 12 bases between. Germline CDR1 ENHRY, CDR2 SYGVKD. The CDR3 is CAISESAGRGNSPLHF. CDR3 in DNA: TGTGCCATCAGTGAGTCCGCTGGAAGGGGTAATTCACCCCTCCACTTT.

The chain employs TRBV5-1 and TRBJ2-6; either TRBD1 or TRBD2 may supply D (6 bases each). The CDR3 loop spans 18 amino acids. Germline V CDR1 and CDR2: SGHRS, YFSETQ. The germline V and J ends were trimmed by 3 bases and 0 bases, with 16 bases remaining between them. CDR3 nucleotides: TGCGCCAGCAGCTGGGTGGGGGGCCACAGCTCTGGGGCCAACGTCCTGACTTTC. Protein product: CASSWVGGHSSGANVLTF.

The chain employs TRBV5-4 and TRBJ2-3; perhaps TRBD2 as D (5 bases). The CDR3 totals 15 residues. The germline V gene encodes CDR1 SGHNT and CDR2 YYREEE (reference sequence). Trimming shortened V by 10 bases and J by 0 bases, and 18 bases separated the two germline ends. The CDR3 is CAWRTDLLSTDTQYF. In DNA, the CDR3 is TGTGCCTGGAGGACGGACTTACTAAGCACAGATACGCAGTATTTT.

The chain links TRBV7-9 to TRBJ2-3, with D tentatively TRBD1 (5 bases). There are 14 residues in the CDR3. Germline V gene lookup returns CDR1 SEHNR and CDR2 FQNEAQ (reference sequence). The V end was cut by 3 bases, the J end by 6 bases, with 13 bases between. The CDR3 DNA is TGTGCCAGCAGCTTTTGGCCTTCAGGGGATACGCAGTATTTT. Protein product: CASSFWPSGDTQYF.

The chain carries TRBV11-3 and TRBJ1-5; D remains ambiguous. Germline CDR1 reads SGHNT; CDR2 reads YENEEA. There are 13 residues in the CDR3. Trimming left V 3 bases short and J 0 bases short, with 3 bases between. CDR3 protein: CASSFYSNQPQHF. Written as DNA, the CDR3 is TGTGCCAGCAGCTTTTATAGCAATCAGCCCCAGCATTTT.

This clonotype was detected many times. This chain links TRBV7-9 with TRBJ2-7; D might be TRBD1 or TRBD2, each matching 5 bases. There are 16 residues in the CDR3. CDR1 and CDR2 (germline): SEHNR, FQNEAQ (reference sequence). Trimming pared 4 bases from V and 1 base from J, leaving 17 bases between. The CDR3 coding sequence is TGTGCCAGCAGCTGGTTCGGGGCGGGCGGTTCCTACGAGCAGTACTTC. As protein: CASSWFGAGGSYEQYF. Based on the CDR3 plus reference TRBV7-9 and TRBJ2-7, the full variable domain is DTGVSQNPRHKITKRGQNVTFRCDPISEHNRLYWYRQTLGQGPEFLTYFQNEAQLEKSRLLSDRFSAERPKGSFSTLEIQRTEQGDSAMYLCASSWFGAGGSYEQYFGPGTRLTVT.

V usage is TRBV7-2 and J usage is TRBJ2-2; TRBD1 matches at 10 bases. The germline CDR1 and CDR2 sequences are SGHTA and FQGNSA. CDR3 length: 18 amino acids. J was trimmed by 0 bases and V by 0 bases; bases with no gene match: 4. The CDR3 bases are TGTGCCAGCAGCTTAGCGCCGGGACAGGGGCCGAACACCGGGGAGCTGTTTTTT. Translation: CASSLAPGQGPNTGELFF.

Many counts were recorded for this clonotype. The rearrangement links TRBV6-1 to TRBJ1-1; tentative D call: TRBD1 (6 bases). This CDR3 has 14 amino acids. Germline V lookup: CDR1 MNHNS, CDR2 SASEGT. V dropped 6 bases and J dropped 0 bases, with 11 bases sitting between them. In DNA, the CDR3 is TGTGCCAGCAGCAAGGGGGGAGTGAACACTGAAGCTTTCTTT. Translated: CASSKGGVNTEAFF.

This clonotype was counted only a few times. This chain joins TRBV4-1 and TRBJ2-6; TRBD2 might be the D (6 bases). V dropped 7 bases and J dropped 0 bases, with 7 bases sitting between them. In germline, CDR1 is MGHRA, CDR2 YSYEKL. The CDR3 spans 14 residues. This CDR3 is CASKGGSGANVLTF. The CDR3 DNA reads TGCGCCAGCAAGGGAGGCTCTGGGGCCAACGTCCTGACTTTC.

This clonotype came up many times. The chain has TRBV7-2 and TRBJ2-6; 8 nucleotides agree with TRBD1. Germline CDR1 SGHTA, CDR2 FQGNSA. The CDR3 extends over 16 amino acids. V gave up 1 base and J gave up 2 bases; unmatched junction bases: 1. DNA of the CDR3: TGTGCCAGCAGCTTAGGACAGGGGACTGGGGCCAACGTCCTGACTTTC. The encoded protein is CASSLGQGTGANVLTF.

The chain has TRBV5-1 and TRBJ1-1; 8 bases match TRBD1. The CDR3 is made up of 13 amino acids. Germline-derived CDR1 and CDR2 are SGHRS and YFSETQ. V lost 5 bases to trimming and J lost 1 base; unmatched junction nucleotides: 1. DNA for the CDR3: TGCGCCAGCAGTACAGGGGGGAACACTGAAGCTTTCTTT. This encodes CASSTGGNTEAFF. The full variable domain, with the rest looked up from reference TRBV5-1 and TRBJ1-1, is KAGVTQTPRYLIKTRGQQVTLSCSPISGHRSVSWYQQTPGQGLQFLFEYFSETQRNKGNFPGRFSGRQFSNSRSEMNVSTLELGDSALYLCASSTGGNTEAFFGQGTRLTVV.

With respect to this clonotype: This is likely a read error, given that the CDR3 carries no conserved phenylalanine or tryptophan at its end. This chain links TRBV7-2 with TRBJ2-7; no clear D. Germline V gives CDR1 SGHTA, CDR2 FQGNSA. Trimming left V 4 bases short and J 2 bases short, with 15 bases between. This CDR3 has 15 amino acids. The CDR3: CASSWGTKGTYEQYL. The CDR3 DNA is TGTGCCAGCAGCTGGGGAACAAAGGGCACCTACGAGCAGTACCTC.

There are a few counts of this clonotype. V is TRBV5-1 and J is TRBJ2-6, with 8 bases fitting TRBD2. The CDR3 sequence is 16 residues long. Looked up from germline, CDR1 is SGHRS and CDR2 is YFSETQ. V lost 1 base and J lost 3; bases outside the gene matches: 3. DNA of the CDR3: TGCGCCAGCAGCTTGAGCGGGGGTAGTGGGGCCAACGTCCTGACTTTC. It specifies CASSLSGGSGANVLTF.

The gene calls are TRBV12-3 or TRBV12-4 and TRBJ2-7; D may be TRBD1 (6 bases). With 5 bases removed from V and 0 bases from J, the gap between germline ends came to 23 bases. CDR3 size: 18 residues. This CDR3 is CASSPSGLTGSFSYEQYF. The CDR3 nucleotides read TGTGCCAGCAGTCCCTCCGGGTTGACAGGAAGCTTCTCCTACGAGCAGTACTTC.

This clonotype has a count of ten or more. V is TRBV20-1 and J is TRBJ1-2; 8 nucleotides agree with TRBD1. CDR1 and CDR2 (germline): DFQATT, SNEGSKA (reference sequence). This CDR3 has 16 residues. V gave up 5 bases and J gave up 8 bases; unmatched junction bases: 19. This CDR3 reads CSAGSTGDFGRRGYTF. CDR3 sequence (DNA): TGCAGTGCTGGATCGACAGGGGATTTTGGAAGAAGGGGCTACACCTTC.

This clonotype was detected only a few times. The V call is TRBV19, the J call TRBJ2-3; 9 positions match TRBD1. The germline V gene has CDR1 LNHDA and CDR2 SQIVND (reference sequence). Losses at the gene ends were 3 bases for V and 6 bases for J; bases not matched to a gene: 7. This CDR3 is built from 15 residues. The CDR3 sequence is CASSIRGQGTDTQYF. The CDR3 DNA follows: TGTGCCAGTAGTATTAGGGGACAGGGAACCGATACGCAGTATTTT. Full variable domain (remainder filled in from reference TRBV19 and TRBJ2-3): DGGITQSPKYLFRKEGQNVTLSCEQNLNHDAMYWYRQDPGQGLRLIYYSQIVNDFQKGDIAEGYSVSREKKESFPLTVTSAQKNPTAFYLCASSIRGQGTDTQYFGPGTRLTVL.

This chain connects TRBV4-1 to TRBJ1-5, with TRBD1 identical over 7 bases. Losses at the gene ends were 3 bases for V and 4 bases for J; bases not matched to a gene: 6. The germline V gene has CDR1 MGHRA and CDR2 YSYEKL. This CDR3 contains 15 residues. The DNA of the CDR3 is TGCGCCAGCAGCCAGGCCCGGACAGGAAATCAGCCCCAGCATTTT. Translation: CASSQARTGNQPQHF.

This clonotype was observed at least ten times. The CDR3 DNA follows: TGTGCCAGCGCGGATGCCCCCATAGCGAACACTGAAGCTTTCTTT. Protein sequence: CASADAPIANTEAFF. The V and J genes are TRBV5-6 and TRBJ1-1, with D unclear. There are 15 residues in the CDR3. V was shortened by 7 bases and J by 1 base, with 17 bases between the two germline ends. Germline CDR1 and CDR2: SGHDT and YYEEEE.

J is TRBJ2-7 and V is TRBV5-1; possibly TRBD1 for D (5 bases). This CDR3 has 14 amino acids. V was cut by 4 bases and J by 6 bases, with 17 bases left in between. Looked up from germline, CDR1 is SGHRS and CDR2 is YFSETQ. The CDR3 region is CASSVGQGRGEQYF. CDR3 bases: TGCGCCAGCAGCGTGGGTCAGGGAAGAGGCGAGCAGTACTTC.

In its sample, this clonotype was seen a few times. The chain carries TRBV20-1 and TRBJ1-1; tentatively, D is TRBD1 (6 bases). The length of the CDR3 is 13 residues. V was trimmed by 6 bases and J by 4 bases, leaving 15 bases between them. Germline V gene sequence: CDR1 DFQATT, CDR2 SNEGSKA (reference sequence). CDR3 DNA sequence: TGCAGTGCCCAGAGGGGGGCGCCCACTGAAGCTTTCTTT. Protein product: CSAQRGAPTEAFF.

This clonotype was observed at least ten times. The J gene is TRBJ1-1, the V gene TRBV5-1; D ambiguous. V was trimmed by 2 bases and J by 4 bases, leaving 15 bases between them. The length of the CDR3 is 15 residues. Germline CDR1 is SGHRS and CDR2 is YFSETQ. CDR3: CASSLEGRPGTEAFF. The CDR3 bases are TGCGCCAGCAGCTTAGAAGGGCGCCCGGGCACTGAAGCTTTCTTT.

Remarks on this clonotype: This may arise from a read error, as a much more abundant clone is one base away. The chain links TRBV29-1 to TRBJ2-5; TRBD2 might be the D (5 bases). The germline CDR1 and CDR2 sequences are SQVTM and ANQGSEA. This CDR3 region has 10 residues. V lost 7 bases and J lost 8, with 11 bases in between. The CDR3 nucleotides are TGCAGCGCCGGGGATGATACCCAGTACTTC. Its protein is CSAGDDTQYF.

This chain uses TRBV6-1 with TRBJ1-1, with D tentatively TRBD1 (5 bases). V lost 6 bases and J lost 2, with 10 bases in between. This CDR3 region has 13 residues. The germline gives CDR1 MNHNS, CDR2 SASEGT. Here the CDR3 reads CASRRQSNTEAFF. CDR3 DNA: TGTGCCAGCAGGCGACAGAGCAACACTGAAGCTTTCTTT.

Comments on this clonotype: This could be a read error, since a much larger clone is one nucleotide away. The J gene is TRBJ2-3, the V gene TRBV20-1; either TRBD1 or TRBD2 may supply D (5 bases each). Germline V gene lookup returns CDR1 DFQATT and CDR2 SNEGSKA (reference sequence). CDR3 length: 15 residues. V gave up 6 bases and J gave up 1 base, with 17 bases separating them. CDR3 loop: CSAPGAQVGTDTQYF. CDR3 nucleotides: TGCAGTGCCCCCGGGGCACAGGTTGGCACAGATACGCAGTATTTT.